The T cell receptor (beta chain) under discussion was sequenced for a study of tumor-infiltrating lymphocytes in primary liver carcinoma. Study-level findings and limits: Relative to tumor region pairs, the tumor-adjacent and tumor-blood pairs showed overlap that was lower.

In the case of this clonotype: Its specificity is not known. Germline and junction disagree at one end, which may indicate a read error.

Both blood RNA, taken from unsorted whole blood, and germline DNA were extracted. Reverse transcription of roughly 0.5 ug total RNA with a constant-region primer produced TCR beta cDNA. The TCR beta library was amplified through three nested multiplex PCR rounds in a modified ARM-PCR procedure. In the first two PCR rounds, TRBV1-TRBV30 forward primers were paired with a C-beta reverse primer, and each round lasted around 10 cycles. TCRdb independently ran MiXCR on the multiplex PCR reads; one entry per CDR3 protein. The sample has fewer than 350,000 distinct CDR3 sequences; 65% are singletons. Germline V lookup: CDR1 SGHAT, CDR2 FQDESV (reference sequence). This CDR3 contains 14 residues.

This TCR was recovered from a middle-aged man with primary liver carcinoma and hepatitis B virus infection. Material for sequencing was peripheral blood. J is TRBJ2-6 and V is TRBV11-1, with D uncertain. CDR3 protein: CASQESSGVNVLTF. DNA for the CDR3: TGTGCCAGCCAGGAGTCCTCTGGGGTCAACGTCCTGACTTTC. Filled out from reference TRBV11-1 and TRBJ2-6, the complete variable domain reads EAEVAQSPRYKITEKSQAVAFWCDPISGHATLYWYRQILGQGPELLVQFQDESVVDDSQLPKDRFSAERLKGVDSTLKIQPAELGDSAMYLCASQESSGVNVLTFGAGSRLTVL.